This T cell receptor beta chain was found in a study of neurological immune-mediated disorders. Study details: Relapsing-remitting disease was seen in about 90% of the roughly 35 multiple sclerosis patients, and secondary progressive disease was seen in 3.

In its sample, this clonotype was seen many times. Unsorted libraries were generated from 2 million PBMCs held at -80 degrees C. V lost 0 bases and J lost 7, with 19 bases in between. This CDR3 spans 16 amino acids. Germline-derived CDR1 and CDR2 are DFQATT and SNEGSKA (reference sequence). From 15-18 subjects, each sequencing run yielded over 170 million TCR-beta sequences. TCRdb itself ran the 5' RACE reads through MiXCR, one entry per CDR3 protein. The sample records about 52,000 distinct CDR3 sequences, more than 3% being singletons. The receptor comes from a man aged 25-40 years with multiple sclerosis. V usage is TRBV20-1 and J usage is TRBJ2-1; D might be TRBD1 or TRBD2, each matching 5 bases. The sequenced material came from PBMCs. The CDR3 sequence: CSAREVVPGQRNEQFF. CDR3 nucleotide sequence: TGCAGTGCTAGAGAGGTGGTTCCGGGGCAGCGGAATGAGCAGTTCTTC.